These T cell receptor beta chains were read from a single sample in a study of T cell responses to AZD1222 COVID-19 vaccine. Produced via immunoSEQ multiplex PCR; TCRdb's table is partial and in-frame only. The sample carries about 120,000 clones, approximately 90% recorded once. The starting material was peripheral blood, obtained on day 0 of AZD1222 vaccination. The receptors derive from an adult in good health. Each CDR3 is given with its conserved first and last residue. The listing skips clone size in some rows; elsewhere it reads once, few, many or a size class.

clone size	V gene	J gene	CDR3 protein
NA	TRBV4-1	TRBJ1-2	CASSQDLTVDYTF
NA	TRBV27	TRBJ2-1	CASSPYSGAAYDEQFF
NA	TRBV15	TRBJ1-5	CATSGTGQINQPQHF
NA	TRBV3-1/TRBV3-2	TRBJ1-1	CASSLRTGTEAFF
NA	TRBV19	TRBJ2-7	CASSISHTGGDYEQYF
NA	TRBV27	TRBJ2-3	CASSPLSADTQYF
NA	TRBV28	TRBJ1-2	CASTWGGTRTGYTF
NA	TRBV4-1	TRBJ2-5	CASSQVVGETQYF
NA	TRBV13	TRBJ2-3	CASSISGGPPDTQYF
NA	TRBV6-5	TRBJ1-4	CASSGPYNEKLFF
NA	TRBV7-6	TRBJ2-1	CASSSLLGTSDGQFF
few	TRBV7-9	TRBJ1-4	CASSAYSGYDEKLFF
NA	TRBV29-1	TRBJ1-1	CSCRGGTEAFF
NA	TRBV4-3	TRBJ1-2	CASSQAQGDDGYTF
NA	TRBV2	TRBJ1-4	CASKRTGTEKLFF
NA	TRBV7-2	TRBJ1-2	CASALEPGYYGYTF
NA	TRBV4-3	TRBJ2-1	CASSQDLGFSEQFF
NA	TRBV5-1	TRBJ2-7	CASSLGQALSYEQYF
NA	TRBV18	TRBJ2-3	CASSLYRDKVSTDTQYF
NA	TRBV2	TRBJ2-1	CASSGGQGDEQFF
NA	TRBV7-2	TRBJ1-1	CASRPEGGASSAFF
NA	TRBV6-2/TRBV6-3	TRBJ1-2	CASSYARTGPSGYTF
NA	TRBV30	TRBJ1-2	CAWHRGTERGYTF
NA	TRBV7-6	TRBJ1-6	CASTGGTNSPLHF
NA	TRBV24-1	TRBJ1-2	CATSKRGQGGAYGYTF
NA	TRBV11-2	TRBJ2-3	CASSYLAGTSTDTQYF
NA	TRBV25-1	TRBJ2-3	CASGKGDTQYF
NA	TRBV28	TRBJ1-2	CASSPADLRGRSGYTF
NA	TRBV10-2	TRBJ2-3	CASRPTRTDTQYF
NA	TRBV27	TRBJ2-3	CASSFPGQGTDTQYF